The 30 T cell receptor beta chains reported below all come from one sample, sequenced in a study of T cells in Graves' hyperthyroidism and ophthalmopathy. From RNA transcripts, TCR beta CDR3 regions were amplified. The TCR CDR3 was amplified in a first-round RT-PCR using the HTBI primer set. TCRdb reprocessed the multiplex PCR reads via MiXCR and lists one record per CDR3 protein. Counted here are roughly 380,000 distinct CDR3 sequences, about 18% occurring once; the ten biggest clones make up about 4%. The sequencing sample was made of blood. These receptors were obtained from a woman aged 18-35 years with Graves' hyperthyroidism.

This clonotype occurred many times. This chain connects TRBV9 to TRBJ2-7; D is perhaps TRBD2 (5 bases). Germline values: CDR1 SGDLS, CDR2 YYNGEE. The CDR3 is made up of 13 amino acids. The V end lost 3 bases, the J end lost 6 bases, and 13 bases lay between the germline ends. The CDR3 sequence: CASSGRLWGEQYF. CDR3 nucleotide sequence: TGTGCCAGCAGCGGGAGGCTCTGGGGCGAGCAGTACTTC. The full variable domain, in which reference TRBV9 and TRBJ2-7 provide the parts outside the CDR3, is DSGVTQTPKHLITATGQRVTLRCSPRSGDLSVYWYQQSLDQGLQFLIQYYNGEERAKGNILERFSAQQFPDLHSELNLSSLELGDSALYFCASSGRLWGEQYFGPGTRLTVT.

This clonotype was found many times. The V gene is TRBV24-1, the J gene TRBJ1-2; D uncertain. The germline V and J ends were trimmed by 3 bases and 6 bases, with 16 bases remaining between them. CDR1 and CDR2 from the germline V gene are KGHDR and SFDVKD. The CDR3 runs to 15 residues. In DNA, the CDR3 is TGTGCCACCAGTGATGCGGAAGTCGGGTATGATGGCTACACCTTC. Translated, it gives CATSDAEVGYDGYTF.

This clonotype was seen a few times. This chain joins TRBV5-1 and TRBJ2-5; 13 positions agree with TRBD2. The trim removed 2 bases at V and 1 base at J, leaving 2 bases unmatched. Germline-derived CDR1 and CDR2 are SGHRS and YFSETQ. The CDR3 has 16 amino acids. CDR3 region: CASSFGTSGVQETQYF. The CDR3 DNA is TGCGCCAGCAGCTTCGGGACTAGCGGGGTCCAAGAGACCCAGTACTTC.

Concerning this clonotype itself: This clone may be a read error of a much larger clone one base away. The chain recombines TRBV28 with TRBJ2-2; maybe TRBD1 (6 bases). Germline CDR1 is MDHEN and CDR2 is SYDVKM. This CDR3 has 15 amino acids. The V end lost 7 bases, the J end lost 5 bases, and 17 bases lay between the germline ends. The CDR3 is CASISGSTGTGELFF. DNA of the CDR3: TGTGCCAGCATCTCCGGGTCGACAGGAACCGGGGAGCTGTTTTTT.

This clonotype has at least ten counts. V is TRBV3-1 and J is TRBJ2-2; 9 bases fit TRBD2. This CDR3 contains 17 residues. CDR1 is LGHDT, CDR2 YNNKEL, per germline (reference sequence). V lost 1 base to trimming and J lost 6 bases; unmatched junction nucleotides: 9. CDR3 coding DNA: TGTGCCAGCAGCCAAGTCTGGATAGCGGGGGCCGCCGGGGAGCTGTTTTTT. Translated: CASSQVWIAGAAGELFF.

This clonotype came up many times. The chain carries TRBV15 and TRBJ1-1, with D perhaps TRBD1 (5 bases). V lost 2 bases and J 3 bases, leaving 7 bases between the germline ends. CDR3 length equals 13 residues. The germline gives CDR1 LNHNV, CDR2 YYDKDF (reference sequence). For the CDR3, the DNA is TGTGCCACCAGCAGATCAGGGTACACTGAAGCTTTCTTT. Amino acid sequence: CATSRSGYTEAFF. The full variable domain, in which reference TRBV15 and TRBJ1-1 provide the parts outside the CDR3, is DAMVIQNPRYQVTQFGKPVTLSCSQTLNHNVMYWYQQKSSQAPKLLFHYYDKDFNNEADTPDNFQSRRPNTSFCFLDIRSPGLGDTAMYLCATSRSGYTEAFFGQGTRLTVV.

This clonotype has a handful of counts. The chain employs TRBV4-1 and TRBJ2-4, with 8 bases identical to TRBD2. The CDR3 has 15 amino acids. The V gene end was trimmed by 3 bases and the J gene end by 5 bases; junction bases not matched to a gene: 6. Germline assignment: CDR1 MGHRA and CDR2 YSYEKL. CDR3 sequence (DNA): TGCGCCAGCAGCCAGGTTGGGACTAGAGAAAACATTCAGTACTTC. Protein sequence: CASSQVGTRENIQYF.

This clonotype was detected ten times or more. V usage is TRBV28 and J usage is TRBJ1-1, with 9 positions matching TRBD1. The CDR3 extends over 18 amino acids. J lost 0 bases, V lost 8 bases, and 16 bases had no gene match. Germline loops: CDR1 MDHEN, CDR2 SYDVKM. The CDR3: CASRPIIRDRAMNTEAFF. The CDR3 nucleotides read TGTGCCAGCCGTCCTATCATCCGGGACAGGGCTATGAACACTGAAGCTTTCTTT.

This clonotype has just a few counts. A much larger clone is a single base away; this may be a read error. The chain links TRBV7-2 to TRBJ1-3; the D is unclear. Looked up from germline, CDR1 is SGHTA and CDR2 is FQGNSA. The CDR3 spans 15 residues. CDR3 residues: CANSPDTSSGNTIYF. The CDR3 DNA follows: TGTGCCAACAGCCCTGACACAAGCTCTGGAAACACCATATATTTT. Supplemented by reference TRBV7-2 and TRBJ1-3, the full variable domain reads GAGVSQSPSNKVTEKGKDVELRCDPISGHTALYWYRQSLGQGLEFLIYFQGNSAPDKSGLPSDRFSAERTGGSVSTLTIQRTQQEDSAVYLCANSPDTSSGNTIYFGEGSWLTVV.

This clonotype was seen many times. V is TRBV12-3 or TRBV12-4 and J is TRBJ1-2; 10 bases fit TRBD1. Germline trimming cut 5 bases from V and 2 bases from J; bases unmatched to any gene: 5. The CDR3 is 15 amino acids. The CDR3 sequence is CASSPGTGENYGYTF. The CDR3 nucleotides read TGTGCCAGCAGTCCGGGGACAGGGGAGAACTATGGCTACACCTTC.

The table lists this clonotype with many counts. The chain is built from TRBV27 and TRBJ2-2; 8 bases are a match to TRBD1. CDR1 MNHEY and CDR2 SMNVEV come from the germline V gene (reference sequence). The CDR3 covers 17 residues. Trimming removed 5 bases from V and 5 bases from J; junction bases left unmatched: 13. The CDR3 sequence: CASSRDGQGGRTGELFF. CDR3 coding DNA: TGTGCCAGCAGTAGAGATGGACAGGGCGGAAGGACCGGGGAGCTGTTTTTT.

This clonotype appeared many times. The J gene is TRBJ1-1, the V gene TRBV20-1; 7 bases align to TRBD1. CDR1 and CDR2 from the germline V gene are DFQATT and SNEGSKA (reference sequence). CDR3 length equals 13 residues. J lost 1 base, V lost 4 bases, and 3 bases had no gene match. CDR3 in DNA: TGCAGTGCTACAGGGGGGGCGAACACTGAAGCTTTCTTT. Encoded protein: CSATGGANTEAFF.

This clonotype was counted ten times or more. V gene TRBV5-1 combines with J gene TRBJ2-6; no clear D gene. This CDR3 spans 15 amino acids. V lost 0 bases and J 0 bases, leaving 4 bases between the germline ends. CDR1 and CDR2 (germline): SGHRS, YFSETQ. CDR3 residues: CASSLDLSGANVLTF. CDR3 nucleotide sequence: TGCGCCAGCAGCTTGGATCTCTCTGGGGCCAACGTCCTGACTTTC.

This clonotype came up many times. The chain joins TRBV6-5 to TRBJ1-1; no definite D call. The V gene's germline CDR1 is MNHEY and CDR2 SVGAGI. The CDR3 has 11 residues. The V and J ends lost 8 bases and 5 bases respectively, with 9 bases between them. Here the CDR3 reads CASARETEAFF. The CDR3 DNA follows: TGTGCCAGCGCGCGGGAGACTGAAGCTTTCTTT.

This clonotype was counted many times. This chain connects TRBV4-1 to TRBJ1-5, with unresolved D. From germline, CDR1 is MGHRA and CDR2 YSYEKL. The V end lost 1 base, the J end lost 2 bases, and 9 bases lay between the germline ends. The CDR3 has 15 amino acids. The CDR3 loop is CASSQGRARNQPQHF. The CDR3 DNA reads TGCGCCAGCAGCCAAGGAAGGGCGCGCAATCAGCCCCAGCATTTT.

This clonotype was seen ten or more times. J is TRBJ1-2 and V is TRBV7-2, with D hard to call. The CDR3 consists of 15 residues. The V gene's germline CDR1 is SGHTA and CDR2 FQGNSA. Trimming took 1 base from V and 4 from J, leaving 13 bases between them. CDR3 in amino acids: CASSLVLGGPYGYTF. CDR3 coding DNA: TGTGCCAGCAGCTTAGTGCTAGGAGGACCCTATGGCTACACCTTC.

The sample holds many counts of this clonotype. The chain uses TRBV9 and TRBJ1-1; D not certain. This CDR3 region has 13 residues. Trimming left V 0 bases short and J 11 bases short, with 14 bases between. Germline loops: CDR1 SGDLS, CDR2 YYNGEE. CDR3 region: CASSVAPGRGAFF. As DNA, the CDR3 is TGTGCCAGCAGCGTAGCTCCAGGCCGAGGGGCTTTCTTT.

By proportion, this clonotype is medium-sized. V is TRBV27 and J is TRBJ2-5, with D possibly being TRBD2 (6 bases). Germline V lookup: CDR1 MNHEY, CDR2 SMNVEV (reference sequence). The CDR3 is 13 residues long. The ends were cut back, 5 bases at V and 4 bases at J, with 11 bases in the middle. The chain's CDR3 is CASSTPGGETQYF. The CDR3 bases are TGTGCCAGCAGTACGCCCGGGGGAGAGACCCAGTACTTC.

CDR3 nucleotides: TGTGCCAGCAGCCATGGCGCTGAAGCTTTCTTT. It is translated as CASSHGAEAFF. This rearrangement joins TRBV6-1 to TRBJ1-1; no reliable D call. Trimming left V 6 bases short and J 6 bases short, with 8 bases between. The germline gives CDR1 MNHNS, CDR2 SASEGT. The CDR3 spans 11 residues.

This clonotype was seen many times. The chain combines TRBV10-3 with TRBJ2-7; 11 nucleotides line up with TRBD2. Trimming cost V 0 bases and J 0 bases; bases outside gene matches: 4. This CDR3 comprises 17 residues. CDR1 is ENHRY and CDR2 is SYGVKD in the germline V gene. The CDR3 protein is CAISESGLAGGSYEQYF. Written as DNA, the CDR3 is TGTGCCATCAGTGAGTCGGGTCTAGCGGGGGGCTCCTACGAGCAGTACTTC.

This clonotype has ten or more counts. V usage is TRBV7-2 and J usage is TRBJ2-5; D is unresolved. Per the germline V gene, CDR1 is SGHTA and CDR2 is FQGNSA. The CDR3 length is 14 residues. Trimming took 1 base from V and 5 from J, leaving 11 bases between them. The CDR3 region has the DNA TGTGCCAGCAGCTTAGATACGGCCCGGGAGACCCAGTACTTC. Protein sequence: CASSLDTARETQYF.

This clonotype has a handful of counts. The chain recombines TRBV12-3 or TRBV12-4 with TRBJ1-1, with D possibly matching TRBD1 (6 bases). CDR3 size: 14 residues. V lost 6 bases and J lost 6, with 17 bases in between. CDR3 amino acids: CASSRTAVGPEAFF. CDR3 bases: TGTGCCAGCAGCCGGACAGCGGTGGGGCCTGAAGCTTTCTTT.

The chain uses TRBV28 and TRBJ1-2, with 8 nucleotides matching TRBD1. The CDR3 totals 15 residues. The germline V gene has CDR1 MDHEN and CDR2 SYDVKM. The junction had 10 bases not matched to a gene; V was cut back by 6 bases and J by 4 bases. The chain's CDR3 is CASRAGTGTLYGYTF. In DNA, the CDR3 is TGTGCCAGCAGAGCCGGGACAGGCACCCTCTATGGCTACACCTTC.

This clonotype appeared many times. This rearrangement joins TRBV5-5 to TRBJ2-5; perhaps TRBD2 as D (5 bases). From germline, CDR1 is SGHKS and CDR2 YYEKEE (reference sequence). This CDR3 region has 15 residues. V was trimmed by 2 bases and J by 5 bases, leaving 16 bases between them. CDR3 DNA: TGTGCCAGCAGCTTAGCCGAGGCTCCGGGGGAGACCCAGTACTTC. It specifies CASSLAEAPGETQYF.

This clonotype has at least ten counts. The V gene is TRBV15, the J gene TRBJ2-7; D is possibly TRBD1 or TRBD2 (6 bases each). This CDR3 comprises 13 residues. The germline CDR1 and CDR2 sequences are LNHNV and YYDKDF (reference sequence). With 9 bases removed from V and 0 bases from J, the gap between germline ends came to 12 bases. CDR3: CATGTGASYEQYF. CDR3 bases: TGTGCCACGGGAACGGGGGCCTCCTACGAGCAGTACTTC.

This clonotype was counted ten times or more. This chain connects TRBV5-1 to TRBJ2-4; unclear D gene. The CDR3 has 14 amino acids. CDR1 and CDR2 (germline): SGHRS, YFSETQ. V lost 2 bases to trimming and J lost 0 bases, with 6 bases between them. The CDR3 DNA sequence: TGCGCCAGCAGCTTAGATGGAGCCAAAAACATTCAGTACTTC. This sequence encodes CASSLDGAKNIQYF.

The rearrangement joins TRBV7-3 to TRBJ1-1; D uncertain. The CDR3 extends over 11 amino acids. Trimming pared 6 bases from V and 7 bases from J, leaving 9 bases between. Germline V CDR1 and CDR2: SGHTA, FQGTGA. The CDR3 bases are TGTGCCAGCAGTTTCGGGCGTGAAGCTTTCTTT. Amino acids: CASSFGREAFF.

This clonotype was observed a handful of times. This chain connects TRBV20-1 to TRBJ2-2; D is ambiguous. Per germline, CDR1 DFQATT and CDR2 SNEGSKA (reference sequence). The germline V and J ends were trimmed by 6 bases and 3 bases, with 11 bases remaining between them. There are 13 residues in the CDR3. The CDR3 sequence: CSARVGYTGELFF. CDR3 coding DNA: TGCAGTGCCCGGGTGGGGTACACCGGGGAGCTGTTTTTT.

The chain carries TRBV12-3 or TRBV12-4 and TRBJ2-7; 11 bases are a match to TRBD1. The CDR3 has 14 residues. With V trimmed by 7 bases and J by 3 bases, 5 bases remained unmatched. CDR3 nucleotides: TGTGCCAGCACTCCGGGACAGGGGGTCTACGAGCAGTACTTC. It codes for CASTPGQGVYEQYF.

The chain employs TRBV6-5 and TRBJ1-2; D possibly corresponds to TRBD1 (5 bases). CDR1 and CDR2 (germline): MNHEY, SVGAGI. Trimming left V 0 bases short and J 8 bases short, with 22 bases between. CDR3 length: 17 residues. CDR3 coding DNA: TGTGCCAGCAGTTACTCGTTCGGGACGGAAGACCTAGAGGGCTACACCTTC. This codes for CASSYSFGTEDLEGYTF.